These T cell receptor beta chains were read from a single sample in a study of blood T cell repertoires in COVID-19. Generated by immunoSEQ multiplex PCR, the TCRdb table keeps only in-frame clones and is missing some. The top ten clones hold more than 5.5% of a sample with roughly 180,000 clones, more than 70% of them seen once. The specimen was PBMCs or T cells enriched from blood (not recorded which). These receptors came from a man aged 35-49 years who had recovered from COVID-19. Both conserved end residues are part of each CDR3. The D gene is left open where the match is weak. Some rows have no size entry. The others give once, few or many, or a class for an expanded clone.

V: TRBV4-2
J: TRBJ1-2
D: TRBD1
size: NA
length: 18
DNA: TGTGCCAGCAGCCAGGAACTAGGACAGGGTAGTGGGCTCTATGGCTACACCTTC
CDR3: CASSQELGQGSGLYGYTF

V: TRBV5-4
J: TRBJ2-1
D: NA
size: NA
length: 14
DNA: TGTGCCAGCAGCCGGGGGGCGGACTACAATGAGCAGTTCTTC
CDR3: CASSRGADYNEQFF

V: TRBV9
J: TRBJ2-1
D: NA
size: once
length: 15
DNA: TGTGCCAGCAGCGGTACAGGGAGCTCCTACAATGAGCAGTTCTTC
CDR3: CASSGTGSSYNEQFF

V: TRBV7-3
J: TRBJ2-5
D: NA
size: NA
length: 13
DNA: TGTGCCAGCAGCCTCGGGGTCCAAGAGACCCAGTACTTC
CDR3: CASSLGVQETQYF

V: TRBV11-2
J: TRBJ2-2
D: TRBD1
size: once
length: 15
DNA: TGTGCCAGCAGCCAACAGGGGGGTCTAGGCGGGGAGCTGTTTTTT
CDR3: CASSQQGGLGGELFF

V: TRBV5-1
J: TRBJ2-1
D: TRBD2
size: NA
length: 11
DNA: TGCGCCAGCCGGGGGGTCAATGAGCAGTTCTTC
CDR3: CASRGVNEQFF

V: TRBV6-1
J: TRBJ1-2
D: NA
size: NA
length: 15
DNA: TGTGCCAGCAGTGAAGGTCCACTAGAGAACTATGGCTACACCTTC
CDR3: CASSEGPLENYGYTF

V: TRBV10-3
J: TRBJ2-5
D: TRBD1
size: NA
length: 12
DNA: TGTGCCATCAAAGACAGGGAAGAGACCCAGTACTTC
CDR3: CAIKDREETQYF

V: TRBV5-1
J: TRBJ2-3
D: NA
size: NA
length: 15
DNA: TGCGCCAGCAGCAACAAGTTAGCCGCCACAGATACGCAGTATTTT
CDR3: CASSNKLAATDTQYF

V: TRBV5-1
J: TRBJ2-7
D: TRBD1
size: NA
length: 15
DNA: TGCGCCAGCAGCCCATGGGACAGGGTGTCCTACGAGCAGTACTTC
CDR3: CASSPWDRVSYEQYF

V: TRBV28
J: TRBJ2-7
D: NA
size: NA
length: 13
DNA: TGTGCCAGCAGTTTATTGGTGCGCGGCGAGCAGTACTTC
CDR3: CASSLLVRGEQYF

V: TRBV6-5
J: TRBJ2-7
D: NA
size: NA
length: 13
DNA: TGTGCCAGCAGTTACTTACAGGGTGGCGAGCAGTACTTC
CDR3: CASSYLQGGEQYF

V: TRBV6-5
J: TRBJ1-2
D: NA
size: NA
length: 11
DNA: TGTGCCAGCAGCGCGCGGCCTGGCTACACCTTC
CDR3: CASSARPGYTF

V: TRBV27
J: TRBJ2-2
D: TRBD1
size: NA
length: 21
DNA: TGTGCCAGCAGTTTATCCCAAATCCCCATCGTCGGACAGGGTGGCACCGGGGAGCTGTTTTTT
CDR3: CASSLSQIPIVGQGGTGELFF

V: TRBV9
J: TRBJ2-5
D: NA
size: NA
length: 14
DNA: TGTGCCAGCAGCGTAGCGGGGGGCGGAGAGACCCAGTACTTC
CDR3: CASSVAGGGETQYF

V: TRBV4-1
J: TRBJ1-6
D: NA
size: NA
length: 17
DNA: TGCGCCAGCAGCCAAGAGCGGGGTTATCAGTATAATTCACCCCTCCACTTT
CDR3: CASSQERGYQYNSPLHF